One and the same sample provided the 4 T cell receptor beta chains below, sequenced in a study of cytomegalovirus exposure and HLA in healthy donors. Sequencing was performed with immunoSEQ multiplex PCR; in TCRdb, only in-frame clones are kept and a portion is missing. The table lists roughly 200,000 clones, about 81% of them singletons. Sequences were obtained from PBMCs. These receptors came from a young woman in good health and CMV-seronegative.

This sequence joins TRBV30 and TRBJ1-3; 9 bases agree with TRBD1. V was clipped by 3 bases and J by 7 bases; unmatched bases: 10. The CDR3 spans 15 residues. Per germline, CDR1 GTSNPN and CDR2 SVGIG (reference sequence). The CDR3 sequence: CAWRRGTGPVNTIYF. The CDR3 DNA reads as TGTGCCTGGAGGAGAGGGACAGGGCCCGTGAACACCATATATTTT.

This chain joins TRBV7-6 and TRBJ2-3; 11 bases fit TRBD1. CDR1 and CDR2 (germline): SGHVS, FNYEAQ. The CDR3 sequence is 15 residues long. The V segment lost 5 bases and the J segment 6 bases; nucleotides outside the gene matches: 7. The CDR3 sequence: CASSRTGGLVDTQYF. As DNA, the CDR3 is TGTGCCAGCAGCCGGACAGGGGGCTTGGTGGATACGCAGTATTTT.

The J gene is TRBJ2-7, the V gene TRBV28; D perhaps matches TRBD2 (7 bases). This CDR3 has 15 residues. V was shortened by 7 bases and J by 6 bases, with 22 bases between the two germline ends. Per the germline V gene, CDR1 is MDHEN and CDR2 is SYDVKM. The CDR3 nucleotides read TGTGCCAGCACCATCGGGGGGCGCGTTTATGGCGAGCAGTACTTC. Its translation: CASTIGGRVYGEQYF.

Many counts were recorded for this clone. The V call is TRBV6-6, the J call TRBJ2-7; TRBD1 agrees at 10 bases. The V gene end was trimmed by 7 bases and the J gene end by 5 bases; junction bases not matched to a gene: 11. This CDR3 has 15 residues. Germline lookup yields CDR1 MNHNY and CDR2 SVGAGI (reference sequence). CDR3 bases: TGTGCCAGCACCAAAACCGGGACAGGGGTTAACGAGCAGTACTTC. This sequence encodes CASTKTGTGVNEQYF.